Presented here are 25 T cell receptor beta chains from one specimen sequenced in a study of T cells in women clearing cervical HPV infection. Sequencing was performed with immunoSEQ multiplex PCR; in TCRdb, only in-frame clones are kept and a portion is missing. This repertoire includes under 50,000 clones. The sample taken for sequencing was blood buffy coat. The receptor source for this set is a woman aged 18-69 years with a cervical HPV16 infection that either progressed to CIN3+ or cleared (not recorded which).

The part of the CDR3 DNA that was read is TGTGCCTGGATGCCCCAGGGGCGCGGCACTGAA. Its translation is CAWMPQGRGTE. The whole CDR3 protein reads CAWMPQGRGTEAFF. J is TRBJ1-1 and V is TRBV30; weak D call: TRBD1 (6 bases). The read halts 3 residues ahead of the CDR3 end, with the missing end drawn from the germline J gene. This CDR3 contains 14 residues. V lost 4 bases and J lost 4, with 16 bases in between. Germline CDR1 GTSNPN, CDR2 SVGIG (reference sequence).

For this clone: The read finishes 3 residues shy of the CDR3 end, and the germline J gene is used to complete it. The chain joins TRBV7-9 to TRBJ1-1; the D is unclear. Germline-derived CDR1 and CDR2 are SEHNR and FQNEAQ (reference sequence). Trimming removed 3 bases at V and 4 bases at J, with 6 bases between. CDR3 length: 12 amino acids. The sequenced CDR3 bases are TGTGCCAGCAGCTTTACTGCCACTGAA. It codes for CASSFTATE. The complete CDR3 protein is CASSFTATEAFF.

Remarks on this clone: Its ends do not fully match the called genes, so a read error is possible. The CDR3 is cut off 3 residues early in the read; its end comes from the germline J gene. The J gene is TRBJ2-3, the V gene TRBV4-2; no clear D. The germline gives CDR1 LGHNA, CDR2 YNFKEQ. This CDR3 spans 15 amino acids. Incomplete CDR3 DNA: TGCGCCAGCAGCCTCGGCGGAACTAGCACAGATACG. Translating gives CASSLGGTSTDT. The whole CDR3 protein reads CASSLGGTSTDTQYF.

As for this clone: The read ends 3 residues before the CDR3 terminus; that terminus is restored from the germline J gene. V gene TRBV5-1 combines with J gene TRBJ2-7, with D perhaps matching TRBD1 (5 bases). CDR3 size: 13 residues. V dropped 7 bases and J dropped 4 bases, with 15 bases sitting between them. Germline V gene data show CDR1 as SGHRS and CDR2 as YFSETQ. The sequenced CDR3 bases are TGCGCCAGCCAATACTTGCAGGGTTACGAG. Its translation: CASQYLQGYE. The full CDR3 reads CASQYLQGYEQYF.

For this clone: The CDR3 is cut off 3 residues early in the read; its end comes from the germline J gene. The chain links TRBV19 to TRBJ2-2, with 9 bases matching TRBD1. The CDR3 loop spans 16 amino acids. CDR1 is LNHDA and CDR2 is SQIVND in the germline V gene (reference sequence). Trimming cost V 3 bases and J 3 bases; bases outside gene matches: 5. The covered CDR3 bases are TGTGCCAGTAGTATCTGGGGACAGGGCTACACCGGGGAG. It translates to CASSIWGQGYTGE. Given in full, the CDR3 is CASSIWGQGYTGELFF.

Of note for this clone: Read sequence stops 3 residues before the CDR3 end, and the germline J gene provides the missing end. The V and J genes are TRBV5-1 and TRBJ2-3; D is perhaps TRBD2 (5 bases). In germline, CDR1 is SGHRS, CDR2 YFSETQ. The CDR3 totals 14 residues. Partial CDR3 DNA: TGCGCCAGCAGCCTCGTACCCACTAGGGAGACG. This translates into CASSLVPTRET. The CDR3 in its entirety is CASSLVPTRETQYF.

With respect to this clone: Other DNA sequences in the same sample also yield this CDR3. The CDR3 sequence: CASSPGTGNDYTF. The DNA read from the CDR3 is TGTGCCAGCTCGCCCGGGACTGGGAACGAC. The chain links TRBV18 to TRBJ1-2, with D perhaps matching TRBD1 (5 bases). The read ends 3 residues early relative to the CDR3; the germline J gene fills the gap. This CDR3 has 13 residues. The germline V gene has CDR1 KGHSH and CDR2 LQKENI.

As concerns this clone: The CDR3 end is not reached by the read, which stops 3 residues before it; the germline J gene fills it in. The rearrangement links TRBV9 to TRBJ1-5; 7 bases agree with TRBD1. V dropped 3 bases and J dropped 3; count of bases not matched to a gene: 6. CDR1 and CDR2 (germline): SGDLS, YYNGEE. The CDR3 totals 15 residues. The CDR3 spells CASSATGTANQPQHF. Partial CDR3 DNA: TGTGCCAGCAGCGCCACGGGGACAGCCAATCAGCCC. The entire variable domain, with the rest obtained from reference TRBV9 and TRBJ1-5, is as follows: DSGVTQTPKHLITATGQRVTLRCSPRSGDLSVYWYQQSLDQGLQFLIQYYNGEERAKGNILERFSAQQFPDLHSELNLSSLELGDSALYFCASSATGTANQPQHFGDGTRLSIL.

Note on this clone: The read is 3 residues too short to cover the CDR3 end, so that end is filled in from the germline J gene. The chain joins TRBV13 to TRBJ2-5; D might be TRBD1 (5 bases). The CDR3 runs 15 residues. The V end lost 2 bases, the J end lost 2 bases, and 12 bases lay between the germline ends. CDR1 is PRHDT and CDR2 is FYEKMQ in the germline V gene (reference sequence). The CDR3 bases that were read are TGTGCCAGCAGCTTACAGGGCCTTCGGCAAGAGACC. Residues: CASSLQGLRQET. The entire CDR3 reads CASSLQGLRQETQYF.

On this clone: The read finishes 3 residues shy of the CDR3 end, and the germline J gene is used to complete it. The rearrangement joins TRBV6-2 or TRBV6-3 to TRBJ1-1; D not certain. The V end was cut by 2 bases, the J end by 6 bases, with 10 bases between. Germline CDR1 is MNHEY and CDR2 is SVGEGT. CDR3 size: 13 residues. The sequenced CDR3 bases are TGTGCCAGCAGTTACAGGGTCGGTTCTGAA. The encoded protein is CASSYRVGSE. The complete CDR3 sequence is CASSYRVGSEAFF.

As concerns this clone: The read terminates 3 residues before the CDR3 end, so the remaining end is supplied by the germline J gene. The chain has TRBV2 and TRBJ2-1, with 9 bases that match TRBD2. The germline gives CDR1 SNHLY, CDR2 FYNNEI. The CDR3 is 16 residues long. J lost 6 bases, V lost 7 bases, and 13 bases had no gene match. The CDR3 sequence: CASTSSRAGGFNEQFF. Incomplete CDR3 DNA: TGTGCCAGCACTTCATCTCGGGCGGGAGGGTTCAATGAG.

On this clone: The read falls 3 residues short of the CDR3 end, and the missing part is taken from the germline J gene. The chain uses TRBV2 and TRBJ2-5, with unresolved D. The CDR3 runs 15 residues. The germline V and J ends were trimmed by 1 base and 4 bases, with 13 bases remaining between them. Per the germline V gene, CDR1 is SNHLY and CDR2 is FYNNEI. The CDR3: CASSEGLTVTETQYF. CDR3 bases read: TGTGCCAGCAGTGAAGGGTTGACTGTAACAGAGACC.

To note about this clone: Read coverage stops 3 residues before the CDR3 terminus; the germline J gene supplies the remainder. The chain has TRBV5-1 and TRBJ2-7; D is uncertain. V lost 5 bases, J lost 2 bases, and 11 bases lay in between. This CDR3 has 13 amino acids. Germline values: CDR1 SGHRS, CDR2 YFSETQ. CDR3 region: CASRPGSAYEQYF. CDR3 DNA, as far as it was read: TGCGCCAGCAGACCCGGGTCCGCCTACGAG.

In regard to this clone: The read ends 3 residues early relative to the CDR3; the germline J gene fills the gap. The V call is TRBV10-3, the J call TRBJ2-2; 9 positions agree with TRBD2. The CDR3 is 16 residues long. The germline gives CDR1 ENHRY, CDR2 SYGVKD. V lost 3 bases to trimming and J lost 5 bases; unmatched junction nucleotides: 7. This CDR3 is CAISEGAGGRTGELFF. The sequenced CDR3 bases are TGTGCCATCAGTGAAGGAGCGGGAGGTCGAACCGGGGAG.

Notes on this clone: The DNA ends 3 residues before the CDR3 does, and the rest of the CDR3 is filled in from the germline J gene. This rearrangement joins TRBV24-1 to TRBJ2-3; no reliable D call. Germline V gives CDR1 KGHDR, CDR2 SFDVKD. This CDR3 has 21 residues. The V gene lost 2 bases and the J gene lost 2 bases, with 28 bases spanning the gap. Incomplete CDR3 DNA: TGTGCCACCAGTGATTCGAGTTGGGTGGCAGGCACCTACACACACACAGATACG. It codes for CATSDSSWVAGTYTHTDT. The entire CDR3 is CATSDSSWVAGTYTHTDTQYF.

Concerning this clone: The missing CDR3 end, 3 residues past where the read stops, is filled in from the germline J gene. The chain joins TRBV19 to TRBJ1-1; 7 bases are a match to TRBD1. The length of the CDR3 is 15 residues. Germline V lookup: CDR1 LNHDA, CDR2 SQIVND (reference sequence). Trimming took 6 bases from V and 0 from J; bases not matched to a gene: 7. CDR3 amino acids: CASRTGLTMNTEAFF. Partial CDR3 DNA: TGTGCCAGTAGGACAGGGTTGACGATGAACACTGAA.

As to this clone: The CDR3 is cut off 3 residues early in the read; its end comes from the germline J gene. The chain employs TRBV30 and TRBJ2-7; the match to TRBD2 covers 11 bases. V gave up 1 base and J gave up 3 bases; unmatched junction bases: 2. Germline lookup yields CDR1 GTSNPN and CDR2 SVGIG (reference sequence). The CDR3 extends over 14 amino acids. CDR3 sequence: CAWSAGLAGYEQYF. The CDR3 bases that were read are TGTGCCTGGAGTGCCGGACTAGCGGGCTACGAG.

The part of the CDR3 DNA that was read is TGCGCCAGCAGCTTGGTCCCCAAAGGTGAG. This gives the protein CASSLVPKGE. The whole CDR3 region reads CASSLVPKGEQFF. The chain combines TRBV5-1 with TRBJ2-1; no definite D call. The CDR3 end lies 3 residues beyond the end of the read and is filled in from the germline J gene. The germline CDR1 and CDR2 sequences are SGHRS and YFSETQ. This CDR3 comprises 13 residues. Trimming took off 0 bases at V and 9 bases at J, with 10 bases between the two ends.

About this clone itself: The read stops 3 residues short of the end of the CDR3; the missing end is completed from the germline J gene. The rearrangement uses TRBV20-1 and TRBJ2-1, with D possibly matching TRBD2 (6 bases). This CDR3 is built from 15 residues. The V gene's germline CDR1 is DFQATT and CDR2 SNEGSKA (reference sequence). V shed 3 bases and J shed 7 bases, with 19 bases lying between them. The chain's CDR3 is CSARQDYRGNNEQFF. Incomplete CDR3 DNA: TGCAGTGCTAGGCAGGACTACCGGGGGAATAATGAG.

The CDR3 protein is CASSQEGGTRSQFGYTF. The CDR3 DNA, read in part, is TGCGCCAGCAGCCAAGAGGGGGGGACAAGAAGCCAGTTTGGC. V and J are TRBV4-1 and TRBJ1-2, with D possibly TRBD1 on 6 matching bases. The read ends 3 residues shy of where the CDR3 ends; the end is completed using the germline J gene. Trimming pared 0 bases from V and 7 bases from J, leaving 21 bases between. Germline V CDR1 and CDR2: MGHRA, YSYEKL. This CDR3 contains 17 residues.

As regards this clone: With the read ending 3 residues before the CDR3 end, the germline J gene is used to fill in that end. This chain links TRBV16 with TRBJ2-3, with a tentative D call TRBD2 (5 bases). Trimming shortened V by 1 base and J by 2 bases, and 10 bases separated the two germline ends. CDR3 length: 15 residues. CDR1 KGHSY and CDR2 FQNENV come from the germline V gene. This CDR3 is CASSQYQRNTDTQYF. Partial CDR3 DNA: TGTGCCAGCAGCCAATATCAGCGGAACACAGATACG.

Details on this clone: From the germline J gene comes the end of the CDR3, since the read stops 3 residues before it. The gene calls are TRBV20-1 and TRBJ1-2; D is undetermined. This CDR3 contains 11 residues. Germline V gives CDR1 DFQATT, CDR2 SNEGSKA (reference sequence). The part of the CDR3 DNA that was read is TGCAGTGCTAGAGGTAGCGACGGC. Its translation: CSARGSDG. The whole CDR3 protein reads CSARGSDGYTF.

A remark on this clone: The CDR3 end falls 3 residues outside the read, so it is completed with the germline J gene. This chain connects TRBV10-3 to TRBJ2-7; D might be TRBD2 (6 bases). The CDR3 consists of 12 residues. V shed 7 bases and J shed 6 bases, with 13 bases lying between them. CDR1 and CDR2 from the germline V gene are ENHRY and SYGVKD. The CDR3 spells CAITTSIGEQYF. The sequenced part of the CDR3 DNA is TGTGCCATCACAACTAGCATTGGCGAG.

In regard to this clone: The missing CDR3 end, 3 residues past where the read stops, is filled in from the germline J gene. The chain carries TRBV5-1 and TRBJ2-3; 9 bases are shared with TRBD1. The germline V gene encodes CDR1 SGHRS and CDR2 YFSETQ. V lost 4 bases to trimming and J lost 2 bases; unmatched junction nucleotides: 8. CDR3 length equals 16 residues. The CDR3 region is CASSQADRGFTDTQYF. Incomplete CDR3 DNA: TGCGCCAGCAGCCAGGCGGACAGGGGATTCACAGATACG.

Comments on this clone: From the germline J gene comes the end of the CDR3, since the read stops 3 residues before it. The chain has TRBV11-3 and TRBJ1-2, with D hard to call. The CDR3 is made up of 14 amino acids. Germline CDR1 reads SGHNT; CDR2 reads YENEEA. The V end lost 5 bases, the J end lost 2 bases, and 12 bases lay between the germline ends. The chain's CDR3 is CASSPTSGNYGYTF. Incomplete CDR3 DNA: TGTGCCAGCAGCCCCACCAGCGGGAACTATGGC.